The T cell receptor (beta chain) described here comes from a study of cytomegalovirus exposure and HLA in healthy donors. Findings and limits, study-wide: There were several of the most significant clusters that appeared linked to common viral pathogens in a later analysis. Confirmation was obtained in vitro that a few CMV-associated chains are specific for CMV antigens. There were 160 or so TCR beta chains listed as cytomegalovirus-associated.

Germline CDR1 is GTSNPN and CDR2 is SVGIG (reference sequence). Trimming removed 4 bases from V and 5 bases from J; junction bases left unmatched: 10. The CDR3 is made up of 14 amino acids. The PCR was carried out with 60 Vbeta primers and 13 Jbeta primers. The data were produced by immunoSEQ multiplex PCR, yet TCRdb's version contains in-frame clones alone and is incomplete. The sample holds 120,000 or so clones, over 60% seen once. Donors sampled were nominally healthy, though unrecorded immune exposures were likely. Turning to this clone: The antigen is unknown.

This TCR was recovered from a woman aged 55-70 years in good health and CMV-seropositive. The sequenced sample consisted of PBMCs. V gene TRBV30 combines with J gene TRBJ1-2; 7 positions agree with TRBD1. The CDR3 spells CAWKKGQAMYGYTF. The CDR3 DNA reads as TGTGCCTGGAAGAAAGGACAGGCGATGTATGGCTACACCTTC.